This T cell receptor (beta chain) originates from a study of blood T cell repertoires in COVID-19. Across the study: There were acute and convalescent COVID-19 samples, and they came from the United States, Italy and Spain. PBMCs, B-cell-depleted T cells, or T cells provided the cDNA or gDNA that made up the material.

Germline V gene sequence: CDR1 MNHEY, CDR2 SVGEGT. The CDR3 runs 14 residues. V dropped 6 bases and J dropped 5; count of bases not matched to a gene: 8. As handled by the study authors: For nucleated cells, counts were estimated from reference gene primer amplification. TCRdb's copy holds only in-frame clones and misses some; the assay was immunoSEQ multiplex PCR. V, J and clone size are those of that table, while D and trimming were read from the DNA. This sample has 280,000 or so clones, with about 80% found just once. This sequence joins TRBV6-2 or TRBV6-3 and TRBJ2-7, with 9 bases fitting TRBD1. The sequence derives from a woman between 45 and 65 years old who had recovered from COVID-19. Sequenced sample: peripheral blood. The CDR3 sequence: CASRPTGGGNEQYF. CDR3 DNA sequence: TGTGCCAGCAGGCCTACAGGGGGCGGAAACGAGCAGTACTTC.